This TCR beta chain comes out of a study of low-dose radiotherapy and immunotherapy resistance in tumors. Overall study context: Intravenous cyclophosphamide 200 mg/m2 was given every two weeks, one day before radiation and immunotherapy.

There are 14 residues in the CDR3. The V end lost 7 bases, the J end lost 7 bases, and 14 bases lay between the germline ends. Germline lookup yields CDR1 MNHEY and CDR2 SVGEGT. This clonotype was seen once. Primers used for first-strand cDNA, a TRAV- and TRBV-specific set, covered both alpha and beta chains. Using a constant-region primer together with a V-primer adapter, TCRs were subjected to around 20 PCR cycles of amplification. TCRdb re-called the reads with MiXCR, one entry per CDR3 protein. The sample shows tens of thousands of distinct CDR3 sequences, less than 40% of them seen only once. As for time point: before trial treatment. Administered to the donors were nivolumab, ipilimumab, aspirin, low-dose cyclophosphamide and low-dose radiotherapy.

V is TRBV6-2 or TRBV6-3 and J is TRBJ1-6; perhaps TRBD1 as D (5 bases). Sample: PBMCs, taken before treatment. This TCR was sampled from a female donor with ovarian cancer. The chain's CDR3 is CASNPPGVNSPLHF. The CDR3 DNA is TGTGCCAGCAATCCGCCGGGGGTCAATTCACCCCTCCACTTT.